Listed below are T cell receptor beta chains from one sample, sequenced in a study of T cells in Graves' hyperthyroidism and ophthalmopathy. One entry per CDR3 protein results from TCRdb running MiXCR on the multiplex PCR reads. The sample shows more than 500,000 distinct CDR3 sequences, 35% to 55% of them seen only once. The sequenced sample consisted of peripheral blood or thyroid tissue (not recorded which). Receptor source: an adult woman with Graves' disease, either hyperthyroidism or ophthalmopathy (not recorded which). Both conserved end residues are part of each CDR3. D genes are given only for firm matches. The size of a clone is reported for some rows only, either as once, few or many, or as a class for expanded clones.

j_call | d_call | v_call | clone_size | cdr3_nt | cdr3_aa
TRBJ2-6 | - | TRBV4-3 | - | TGCGCCAGCAGCCAAGATAGGGCGGGGACTGGGGCCAACGTCCTGACTTTC | CASSQDRAGTGANVLTF
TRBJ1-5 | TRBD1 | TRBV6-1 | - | TGTGCCAGCGGGGGACAGGCGGGGGAGGGTCAGCCCCAGCATTTT | CASGGQAGEGQPQHF
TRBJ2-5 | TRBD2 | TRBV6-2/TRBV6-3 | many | TGTGCCAGCAGTCCCGGCTGGGGGAGCGGGAGTCAAGAGACCCAGTACTTC | CASSPGWGSGSQETQYF
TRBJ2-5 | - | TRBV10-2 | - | TGCGCCAGCGCGGGAAAAGAGACCCAGTACTTC | CASAGKETQYF
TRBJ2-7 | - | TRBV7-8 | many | TGTGCCAGCAGTACTACTAGCCGGAGCTCCTACGAGCAGTACTTC | CASSTTSRSSYEQYF
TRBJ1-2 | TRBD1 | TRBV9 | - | TGTGCCATTGCCAATCCGGGACAGGGGGCCAGAAGGTACACCTTC | CAIANPGQGARRYTF
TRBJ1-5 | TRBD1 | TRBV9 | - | TGTGCCAGCAGCCCAGGAGGACAGGGGGCTTTTCAGCCCCAGCATTTT | CASSPGGQGAFQPQHF
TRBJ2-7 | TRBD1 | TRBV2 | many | TGTGCCAGCAGTGGGGGACAGGGGGCCTCCTACGAGCAGTACTTC | CASSGGQGASYEQYF
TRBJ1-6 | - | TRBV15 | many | TGTGCCACCAGCAGGTCCCCAGGCGGTGATTCACCCCTCCACTTT | CATSRSPGGDSPLHF
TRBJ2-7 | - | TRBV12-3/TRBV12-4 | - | TGTGCCAGCAGGGAAGGGGACGAGCAGTACTTC | CASREGDEQYF
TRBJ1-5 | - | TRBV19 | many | TGTGCCAGTAGTTGGGTCCCGGGAGATCATCAGCCCCAGCATTTT | CASSWVPGDHQPQHF
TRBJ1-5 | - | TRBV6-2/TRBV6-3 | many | TGTGCCACCCAGGCGGGAGGAGTGAGCAATCAGCCCCAGCATTTT | CATQAGGVSNQPQHF
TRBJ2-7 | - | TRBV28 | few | TGTGCCAGCAGCCGTAGTAAGGGGCCGGCTGAGCAGTACTTC | CASSRSKGPAEQYF
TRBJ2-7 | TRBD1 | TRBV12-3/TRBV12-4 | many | TGTGCCAGCAGTTCCACCGGGACAGGGGGTGCCGAGCAGTACTTC | CASSSTGTGGAEQYF
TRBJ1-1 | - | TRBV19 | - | TGTGCCAGTTTGTTAGGCGACACTGAAGCTTTCTTT | CASLLGDTEAFF
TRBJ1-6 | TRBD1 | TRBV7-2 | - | TGTGCCAGCAGCGCCGGGACAGGGGGCGAATCACCCCTCCACTTT | CASSAGTGGESPLHF
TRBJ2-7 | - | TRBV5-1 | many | TGCGCCAGCAGTACGGTGGGGGGGCGATCCTACGAGCAGTACTTC | CASSTVGGRSYEQYF
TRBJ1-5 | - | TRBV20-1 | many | TGCAGTGCTAGCGTAAACAATCAGCCCCAGCATTTT | CSASVNNQPQHF
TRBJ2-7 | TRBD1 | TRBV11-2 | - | TGTGCCAGCAGCTTAGTCGGACAGGGGGTCCTCTACGAGCAGTACTTC | CASSLVGQGVLYEQYF
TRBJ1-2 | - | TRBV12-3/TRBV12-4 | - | TGTGCCAGCAGCCAACGAACAGGTGGCTACACCTTC | CASSQRTGGYTF
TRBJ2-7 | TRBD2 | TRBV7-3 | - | TGTGCCAGCACTAGGCCCAGGACTAGCGGGTTTAGCTCCTACGAGCAGTACTTC | CASTRPRTSGFSSYEQYF
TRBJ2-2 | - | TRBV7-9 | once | TGTGCCAGCAGCTTACGTCAAGAGACCGGGGAGCTGTTTTTT | CASSLRQETGELFF
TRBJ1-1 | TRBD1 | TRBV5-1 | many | TGCGCCAGCAGCGTGGGGACAGTAAACACTGAAGCTTTCTTT | CASSVGTVNTEAFF
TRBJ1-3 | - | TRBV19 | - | TGTGCCAGTAGTTACAGGGATCTTTGGGCGGTGGATGGCTACACCATATATTTT | CASSYRDLWAVDGYTIYF
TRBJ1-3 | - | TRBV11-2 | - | TGTGCCAGCAGCTTAGAGTCAAGGGCCTACTCTGGAAACACCATATATTTT | CASSLESRAYSGNTIYF
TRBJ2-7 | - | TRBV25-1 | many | TGTGCCAGCCAAGGGGTCCACGAGCAGTACTTC | CASQGVHEQYF
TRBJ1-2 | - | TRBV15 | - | TGTGCCACCAGCAGAGATGTCGGAGCCTATGGCTACACCTTC | CATSRDVGAYGYTF
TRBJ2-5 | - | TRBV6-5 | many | TGTGCCAGCAGTTACTTGGGTGGGGGGATGGAGACCCAGTACTTC | CASSYLGGGMETQYF
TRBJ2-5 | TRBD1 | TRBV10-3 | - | TGTGCCATCAGTGAGTCGAGACAGGGGAAAGAGACCCAGTACTTC | CAISESRQGKETQYF
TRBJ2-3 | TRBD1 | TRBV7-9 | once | TGTGCCAGCAGTGACTGGGACAGGTCCCCAGATACGCAGTATTTT | CASSDWDRSPDTQYF
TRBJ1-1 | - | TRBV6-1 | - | TGTGCCAGCAGGCTATTCGGGAGGGCCTTCTTT | CASRLFGRAFF
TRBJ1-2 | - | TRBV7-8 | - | TGTGCCAGCAGCTCCCATCCAGGGGCGGGTGGCTACACCTTC | CASSSHPGAGGYTF
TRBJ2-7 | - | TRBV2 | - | TGTGCCAGCTACCGGACAGGGAGGGCCTACGAGCAGTACTTC | CASYRTGRAYEQYF
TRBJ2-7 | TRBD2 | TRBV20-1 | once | TGCAGTGCCCGGGTGTGGCTAGCGGACTCCTACGAGCAGTACTTC | CSARVWLADSYEQYF
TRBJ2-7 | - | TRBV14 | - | TGTGCCAGCAGCCAATCGGACCTTTCGATCTACGAGCAGTACTTC | CASSQSDLSIYEQYF
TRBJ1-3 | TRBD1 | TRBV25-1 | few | TGTGCCAGCAGTGAACAGGGGGCGGCTGGAAACACCATATATTTT | CASSEQGAAGNTIYF
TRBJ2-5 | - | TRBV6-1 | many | TGTGCCAGCAGCCACCCCTTTGGGATCCAGTACTTC | CASSHPFGIQYF
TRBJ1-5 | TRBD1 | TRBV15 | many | TGTGCCACCAGTGTCAGGGGGGATCAGCCCCAGCATTTT | CATSVRGDQPQHF
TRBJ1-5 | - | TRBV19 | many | TGTGCCAGCGCTACAACGGTCCCACGGCCCCAGCATTTT | CASATTVPRPQHF
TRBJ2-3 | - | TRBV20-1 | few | TGCAGTGCTGGTACGCAGTATTTT | CSAGTQYF
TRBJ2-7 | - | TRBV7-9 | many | TGTGCCAGCAGACTTCGACAGACCTTATCCTACGAGCAGTACTTC | CASRLRQTLSYEQYF
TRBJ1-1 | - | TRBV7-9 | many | TGTGCCAGCAGCTTAGAGGGGCCCACTGAAGCTTTCTTT | CASSLEGPTEAFF
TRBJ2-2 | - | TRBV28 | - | TGTGCCAGCAGTGCGAGCTTCACCGGGGAGCTGTTTTTT | CASSASFTGELFF
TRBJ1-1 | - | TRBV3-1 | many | TGTGCCAGCAGCAAAATCGCGATGGGACCTGAGAACACTGAAGCTTTCTTT | CASSKIAMGPENTEAFF
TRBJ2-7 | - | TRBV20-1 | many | TGCAGTGCTCACGGGGAAGGCGGGGCCTTCGGGCAGTACTTC | CSAHGEGGAFGQYF
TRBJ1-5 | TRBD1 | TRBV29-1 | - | TGCAGGGGGACAGGGGACAATCAGCCCCAGCATTTT | CRGTGDNQPQHF
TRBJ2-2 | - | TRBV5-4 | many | TGTGCCAGCAGCAGGGAAACCGGGGAGCTGTTTTTT | CASSRETGELFF
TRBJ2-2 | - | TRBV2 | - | TGTGCCAGCAGTAGTAGGGCGGTGGACACCGGGGAGCTGTTTTTT | CASSSRAVDTGELFF
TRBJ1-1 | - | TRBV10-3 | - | TGTGCCATCAGGGCGACAGTGAACACTGAAGCTTTCTTT | CAIRATVNTEAFF
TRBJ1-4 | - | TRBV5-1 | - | TGCGCCAGCAGCCAGGGACGGGCTGCAACTAATGAAAAACTGTTTTTT | CASSQGRAATNEKLFF
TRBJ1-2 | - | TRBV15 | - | TGTGCCACCCAGGGGACTAGCGGGACTGCTTCCTATGGCTACACCTTC | CATQGTSGTASYGYTF
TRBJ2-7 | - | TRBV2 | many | TGTGCCAGCAGTGTCCTTGCAGGGGACTCCTACGAGCAGTACTTC | CASSVLAGDSYEQYF
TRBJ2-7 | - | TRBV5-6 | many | TGTGCCAGCAGCTCACAGGGCGCCAACTACGAGCAGTACTTC | CASSSQGANYEQYF
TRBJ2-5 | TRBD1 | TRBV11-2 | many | TGTGCCAGCAGCGGGACAGGGTTCTGGTCTGAGACCCAGTACTTC | CASSGTGFWSETQYF
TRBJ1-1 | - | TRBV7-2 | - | TGTGCCAGCAGCCCTCGGCGGTACACTGAAGCTTTCTTT | CASSPRRYTEAFF
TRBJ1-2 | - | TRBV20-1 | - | TGCAGTGCTAGTGGGTCAGGGAACTATGGCTACACCTTC | CSASGSGNYGYTF
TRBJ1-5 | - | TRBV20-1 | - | TGCAGTGCTAGCCCCCGAGCAGGGAGACAGCCCCAGCATTTT | CSASPRAGRQPQHF